Following are 4 T cell receptor beta chains from one sample sequenced in a study of cytotoxic CD8 clonotypes in ibrutinib-treated CLL. The assay was immunoSEQ multiplex PCR, and TCRdb's table has in-frame clones only and misses some. The sample has some 150,000 clones, roughly three quarters seen once; the top ten hold around 13%. This sample comprised PBMCs, obtained after 12 months of ibrutinib treatment. The receptors were sampled from a human donor with chronic lymphocytic leukemia.

CDR3 sequence reads: CASSPTGTGAYEQYF. Written as DNA, the CDR3 is TGTGCCAGCTCACCGACAGGGACCGGAGCCTACGAGCAGTACTTC. This chain joins TRBV18 and TRBJ2-7; TRBD1 matches 7 bases. Germline V gives CDR1 KGHSH, CDR2 LQKENI. The CDR3 covers 15 residues. V lost 3 bases, J lost 2 bases, and 7 bases stayed unmatched.

This chain's CDR3 is CASRRGASGNTEAFF. CDR3 DNA: TGTGCCAGCAGGAGGGGAGCGTCGGGGAACACTGAAGCTTTCTTT. The V call is TRBV7-8, the J call TRBJ1-1, with D possibly TRBD1 on 5 matching bases. The germline CDR1 and CDR2 sequences are SGHVS and FQNEAQ. The CDR3 extends over 15 amino acids. Trimming shortened V by 6 bases and J by 1 base, and 15 bases separated the two germline ends. The entire variable domain, with the rest obtained from reference TRBV7-8 and TRBJ1-1, is as follows: GAGVSQSPRYKVAKRGQDVALRCDPISGHVSLFWYQQALGQGPEFLTYFQNEAQLDKSGLPSDRFFAERPEGSVSTLKIQRTQQEDSAVYLCASRRGASGNTEAFFGQGTRLTVV.

This chain connects TRBV6-1 to TRBJ1-5; D unresolved. Germline V gene sequence: CDR1 MNHNS, CDR2 SASEGT. V was shortened by 8 bases and J by 2 bases, with 10 bases between the two germline ends. The CDR3 totals 13 residues. The CDR3 spells CASLDTGNQPQHF. CDR3 in DNA: TGTGCCAGCCTAGACACTGGCAATCAGCCCCAGCATTTT.

For the CDR3, the DNA is TGTGCCAGCAGTTACTCGTTCGGGAGTGAGCAGTTCTTC. Protein: CASSYSFGSEQFF. The chain combines TRBV6-6 with TRBJ2-1; tentative D call: TRBD2 (6 bases). The CDR3 is 13 amino acids. The germline V and J ends were trimmed by 0 bases and 9 bases, with 9 bases remaining between them. Germline values: CDR1 MNHNY, CDR2 SVGAGI (reference sequence).